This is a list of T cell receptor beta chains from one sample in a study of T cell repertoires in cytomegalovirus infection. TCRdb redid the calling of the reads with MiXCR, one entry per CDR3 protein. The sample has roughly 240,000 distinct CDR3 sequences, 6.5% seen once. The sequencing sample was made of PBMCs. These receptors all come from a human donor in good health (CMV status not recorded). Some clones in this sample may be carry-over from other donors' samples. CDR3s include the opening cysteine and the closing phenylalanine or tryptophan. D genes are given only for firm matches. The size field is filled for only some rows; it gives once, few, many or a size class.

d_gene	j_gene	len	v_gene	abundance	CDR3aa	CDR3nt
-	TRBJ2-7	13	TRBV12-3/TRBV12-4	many	CASRDGHSYEQYF	TGTGCCAGCAGGGACGGACACTCCTACGAGCAGTACTTC
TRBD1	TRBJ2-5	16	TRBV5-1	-	CADTQKGTGGAETQYF	TGCGCCGACACCCAGAAGGGGACAGGGGGCGCCGAGACCCAGTACTTC
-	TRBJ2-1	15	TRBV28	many	CASSLFGQGTNEQFF	TGTGCCAGCAGTTTATTCGGGCAGGGGACCAATGAGCAGTTCTTC
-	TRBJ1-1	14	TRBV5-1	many	CASSPEGYQRVAFF	TGCGCCAGCAGCCCGGAAGGATATCAAAGGGTAGCTTTCTTT
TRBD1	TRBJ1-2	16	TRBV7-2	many	CASSLASGGTNYGYTF	TGTGCCAGCAGCTTAGCCTCAGGGGGCACGAACTATGGCTACACCTTC
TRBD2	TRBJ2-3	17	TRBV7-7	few	CASSSSGGAYSTDTQYF	TGTGCTAGCAGCTCCTCCGGGGGGGCTTATAGCACAGATACGCAGTATTTT
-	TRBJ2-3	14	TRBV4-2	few	CASSQDLGQGKQYF	TGTGCCAGCAGCCAAGATCTAGGGCAGGGAAAGCAGTATTTT
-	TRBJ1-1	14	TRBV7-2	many	CASSLDNLGAEAFF	TGTGCCAGCAGCTTAGACAATCTAGGGGCTGAAGCTTTCTTT
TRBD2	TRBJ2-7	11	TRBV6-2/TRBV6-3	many	CASSFGGVEYF	TGTGCCAGCAGTTTCGGGGGGGTTGAGTACTTC
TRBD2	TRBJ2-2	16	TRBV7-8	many	CALYIGSGASTGELFF	TGTGCCCTATACATTGGGAGCGGGGCTTCGACCGGGGAGCTGTTTTTT
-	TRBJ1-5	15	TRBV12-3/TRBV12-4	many	CASGAPGILGQPQHF	TGTGCCAGCGGCGCCCCGGGCATTCTGGGTCAGCCCCAGCATTTT
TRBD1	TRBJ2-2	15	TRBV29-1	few	CSASGQGMRHGELFF	TGCAGCGCCTCAGGACAGGGGATGAGGCACGGGGAGCTGTTTTTT
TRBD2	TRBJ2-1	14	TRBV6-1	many	CASREGGLDYEQFF	TGTGCCAGCAGGGAAGGGGGACTAGACTATGAGCAGTTCTTC
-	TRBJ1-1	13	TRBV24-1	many	CATTSSDSSWAFF	TGTGCCACCACGTCTTCGGACAGCTCGTGGGCTTTCTTT
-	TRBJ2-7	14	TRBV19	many	CASSADIDSYEQYF	TGTGCCAGTAGTGCCGACATAGACTCCTACGAGCAGTACTTC
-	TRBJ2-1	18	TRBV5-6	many	CASSFGLPTLSSYNEQFF	TGTGCCAGCAGCTTTGGATTGCCGACCCTAAGCTCCTACAATGAGCAGTTCTTC
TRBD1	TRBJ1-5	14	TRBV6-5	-	CASSRGQEGQPQHF	TGTGCCAGCAGTAGGGGACAGGAGGGTCAGCCCCAGCATTTT
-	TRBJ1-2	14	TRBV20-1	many	CSARQAGLSGGYTF	TGCAGTGCTCGCCAGGCAGGGTTAAGTGGTGGCTACACCTTC
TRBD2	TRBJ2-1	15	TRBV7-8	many	CASSSLAGGNNEQFF	TGTGCCAGCAGCTCCCTAGCGGGGGGGAACAATGAGCAGTTCTTC
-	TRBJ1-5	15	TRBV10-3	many	CAISDHVGLNQPQHF	TGTGCCATCAGTGATCATGTCGGGCTCAATCAGCCCCAGCATTTT
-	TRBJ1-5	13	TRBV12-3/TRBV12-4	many	CASSYAPVMPQHF	TGTGCCAGCAGTTATGCCCCCGTGATGCCCCAGCATTTT
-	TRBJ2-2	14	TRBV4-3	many	CASSQAPGTGELFF	TGCGCCAGCAGCCAAGCGCCGGGCACCGGGGAGCTGTTTTTT
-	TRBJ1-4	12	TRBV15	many	CATSSRGEKLFF	TGTGCCACCAGCAGCAGAGGGGAAAAACTGTTTTTT
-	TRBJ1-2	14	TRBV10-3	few	CAIRPIGQRNGYTF	TGTGCCATCAGGCCGATTGGACAGCGGAATGGCTACACCTTC
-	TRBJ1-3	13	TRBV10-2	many	CASTPTSGNTIYF	TGCGCCAGCACTCCGACCTCTGGAAACACCATATATTTT
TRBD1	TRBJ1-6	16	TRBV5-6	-	CASRRFLRQGDSPLHF	TGTGCCAGCAGAAGATTTCTACGACAGGGGGATTCACCCCTCCACTTT
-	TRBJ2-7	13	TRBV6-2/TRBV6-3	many	CASRITGTYEQYF	TGTGCCAGCAGAATCACAGGGACCTACGAGCAGTACTTC
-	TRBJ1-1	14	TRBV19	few	CASSIVGRSTEAFF	TGTGCCAGTAGTATAGTCGGACGGTCCACGGAAGCTTTCTTT
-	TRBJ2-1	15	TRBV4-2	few	CASSRGGRGEVEQFF	TGTGCCAGCAGCCGGGGTGGCAGGGGGGAAGTTGAGCAGTTCTTC
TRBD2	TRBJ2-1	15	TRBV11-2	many	CASSLGLARMNEQFF	TGTGCCAGCAGCTTAGGACTAGCGAGGATGAATGAGCAGTTCTTC
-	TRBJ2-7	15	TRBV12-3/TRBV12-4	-	CASSLDPDTAYEQYF	TGTGCCAGCAGTTTAGACCCCGACACAGCCTACGAGCAGTACTTC
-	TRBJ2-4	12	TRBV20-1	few	CSAREVAHIQYF	TGCAGTGCTAGAGAGGTAGCGCACATTCAGTACTTC
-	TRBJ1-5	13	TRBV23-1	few	CASSQSGNQPQHF	TGCGCCAGCAGTCAATCGGGAAATCAGCCCCAGCATTTT
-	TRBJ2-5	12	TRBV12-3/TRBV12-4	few	CASSFLQETQYF	TGTGCCAGCAGTTTTTTGCAAGAGACCCAGTACTTC
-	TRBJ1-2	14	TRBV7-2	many	CASSLGRQIDGYTF	TGTGCCAGCAGCTTAGGGCGACAGATCGATGGCTACACCTTC
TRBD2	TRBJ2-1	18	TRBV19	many	CASSKVRAGGGLANEQFF	TGTGCCAGTAGTAAAGTGAGAGCGGGGGGGGGGTTAGCCAATGAGCAGTTCTTC
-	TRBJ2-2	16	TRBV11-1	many	CASSLLVGSNTGELFF	TGTGCCAGCAGCTTACTGGTCGGCTCGAACACCGGGGAGCTGTTTTTT
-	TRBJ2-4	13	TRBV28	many	CATAGSGKNIQYF	TGTGCCACCGCAGGGTCGGGCAAAAACATTCAGTACTTC
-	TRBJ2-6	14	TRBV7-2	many	CASSLSSGANVLTF	TGTGCCAGCAGCCTGAGCTCTGGGGCCAACGTCCTGACTTTC
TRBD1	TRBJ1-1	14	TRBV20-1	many	CSAAPGGMNTEAFF	TGCAGTGCAGCGCCAGGGGGTATGAACACTGAAGCTTTCTTT
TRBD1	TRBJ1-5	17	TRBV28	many	CASRQGRILLSNQPQHF	TGTGCCAGCAGACAGGGGCGAATACTCCTTAGCAATCAGCCCCAGCATTTT
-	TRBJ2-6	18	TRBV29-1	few	CSVVGGQQQASGANVLTF	TGCAGCGTCGTGGGGGGGCAGCAGCAGGCCTCTGGGGCCAACGTCCTGACTTTC
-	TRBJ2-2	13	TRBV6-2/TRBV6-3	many	CASSYPGTGELFF	TGTGCCAGCAGTTACCCGGGAACCGGGGAGCTGTTTTTT
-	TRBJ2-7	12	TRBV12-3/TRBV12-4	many	CASSLGGPEQYF	TGTGCCAGCAGTTTAGGCGGGCCCGAGCAGTACTTC
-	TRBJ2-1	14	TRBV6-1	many	CASSAPGRLNEQFF	TGTGCCAGCAGTGCCCCCGGGAGATTAAATGAGCAGTTCTTC
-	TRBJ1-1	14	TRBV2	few	CASGDGVPGTEAFF	TGTGCCAGCGGGGATGGGGTCCCCGGCACTGAAGCTTTCTTT
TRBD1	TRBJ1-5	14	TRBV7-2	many	CASSWTGLNQPQHF	TGTGCCAGCAGCTGGACAGGTCTCAATCAGCCCCAGCATTTT
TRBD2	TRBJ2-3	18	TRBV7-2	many	CASSPEVAGGLRTDTQYF	TGTGCCAGCAGCCCCGAGGTAGCGGGGGGACTACGCACAGATACGCAGTATTTT
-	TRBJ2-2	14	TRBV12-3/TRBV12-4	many	CASRRQPNTGELFF	TGTGCCAGCAGAAGACAGCCGAACACCGGGGAGCTGTTTTTT
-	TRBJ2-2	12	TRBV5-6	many	CASISNTGELFF	TGTGCCAGCATTTCAAACACCGGGGAGCTGTTTTTT
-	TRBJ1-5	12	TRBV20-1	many	CSLGGLGQPQHF	TGCAGTCTAGGGGGATTGGGGCAGCCCCAGCATTTT
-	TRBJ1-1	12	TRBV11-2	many	CASSPGTPEAFF	TGTGCCAGCAGCCCCGGGACTCCGGAAGCTTTCTTT
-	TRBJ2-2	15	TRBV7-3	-	CASSFYGPNTGELFF	TGTGCCAGCAGCTTTTACGGACCGAACACCGGGGAGCTGTTTTTT